Below are 27 T cell receptor beta chains sequenced from a single sample in a study of T-cell memory formation after mild COVID-19. TCRdb re-called the 5' RACE reads with MiXCR, one entry per CDR3 protein. The table lists under 350,000 distinct CDR3 sequences, about a sixth of them singletons. What was sequenced was PBMCs or a T cell subset sorted from them (not recorded which). These receptors all stem from a man aged 18 to 29 who had mild COVID-19 (a few samples of this study predate the infection). Cell type and time point are not known.

This sequence joins TRBV7-9 and TRBJ2-7; D is undetermined. V lost 4 bases to trimming and J lost 3 bases, with 19 bases between them. Germline V gene sequence: CDR1 SEHNR, CDR2 FQNEAQ (reference sequence). This CDR3 is 16 amino acids long. This CDR3 reads CASSSLGISGNYEQYV. CDR3 bases: TGTGCCAGCAGCTCCCTTGGGATTTCAGGAAACTACGAGCAGTACGTC.

In this sample, this clonotype turned up many times. This chain joins TRBV12-3 or TRBV12-4 and TRBJ2-7; D remains ambiguous. This CDR3 has 14 residues. V was shortened by 1 base and J by 3 bases, with 10 bases between the two germline ends. The CDR3 nucleotides are TGTGCCAGCAGTTTAGGGCTCATAAACTACGAGCAGTACGTC. This sequence encodes CASSLGLINYEQYV.

This clonotype was seen a handful of times. This chain links TRBV29-1 with TRBJ2-3, with TRBD2 identical over 13 bases. The germline CDR1 and CDR2 sequences are SQVTM and ANQGSEA. V lost 6 bases and J lost 1; bases outside the gene matches: 4. This CDR3 has 15 amino acids. CDR3 loop: CSVNGLAGGTDTQYF. The CDR3 DNA is TGCAGCGTCAATGGACTAGCGGGGGGCACAGATACGCAGTATTTT.

This clonotype has only one observation. The V call is TRBV24-1, the J call TRBJ1-4; D is uncertain. The V gene lost 7 bases and the J gene lost 0 bases, with 11 bases spanning the gap. CDR3 length: 15 residues. Germline lookup yields CDR1 KGHDR and CDR2 SFDVKD. The CDR3: CATRQEKSTNEKLFF. DNA for the CDR3: TGTGCCACCAGGCAAGAAAAATCAACTAATGAAAAACTGTTTTTT.

This sequence joins TRBV6-5 and TRBJ2-5; 10 nucleotides line up with TRBD2. V gave up 6 bases and J gave up 0 bases; unmatched junction bases: 4. Germline V gene lookup returns CDR1 MNHEY and CDR2 SVGAGI. CDR3 size: 15 residues. The CDR3: CASRIAGGDQETQYF. The CDR3 region has the DNA TGTGCCAGCAGAATAGCGGGGGGCGACCAAGAGACCCAGTACTTC.

V is TRBV29-1 and J is TRBJ2-3; D perhaps matches TRBD2 (6 bases). Germline V CDR1 and CDR2: SQVTM, ANQGSEA. This CDR3 is 12 amino acids long. V was clipped by 6 bases and J by 2 bases, with 9 bases between them. CDR3 nucleotides: TGCAGCGTCCGGGGGACCACAGATACGCAGTATTTT. Protein product: CSVRGTTDTQYF.

The V and J genes are TRBV5-4 and TRBJ2-2; 8 bases are shared with TRBD1. The CDR3 length is 15 residues. J lost 3 bases, V lost 3 bases, and 4 bases had no gene match. Germline CDR1 and CDR2: SGHNT and YYREEE (reference sequence). The CDR3 DNA reads as TGTGCCAGCAGCTATGGGACAGGCTACACCGGGGAGCTGTTTTTT. Residues: CASSYGTGYTGELFF. Together with reference TRBV5-4 and TRBJ2-2, the CDR3 gives the full variable domain: ETGVTQSPTHLIKTRGQQVTLRCSSQSGHNTVSWYQQALGQGPQFIFQYYREEENGRGNFPPRFSGLQFPNYSSELNVNALELDDSALYLCASSYGTGYTGELFFGEGSRLTVL.

V usage is TRBV6-2 or TRBV6-3 and J usage is TRBJ2-7; D ambiguous. The CDR3 has 15 amino acids. In germline, CDR1 is MNHEY, CDR2 SVGEGT. The V end was cut by 6 bases, the J end by 2 bases, with 17 bases between. CDR3 coding DNA: TGTGCCAGCAGCCCCTACGACGGACGTACCTACGAGCAGTACGTC. This codes for CASSPYDGRTYEQYV.

The table lists this clonotype with many counts. V gene TRBV5-1 combines with J gene TRBJ2-7, with D perhaps matching TRBD1 (6 bases). With 0 bases removed from V and 2 bases from J, the gap between germline ends came to 12 bases. The CDR3 is made up of 15 amino acids. The germline gives CDR1 SGHRS, CDR2 YFSETQ. CDR3 in DNA: TGCGCCAGCAGCTTGGCAGGGGCCGGCCCCTACGAGCAGTACTTC. It is translated as CASSLAGAGPYEQYF. Drawing the rest from reference TRBV5-1 and TRBJ2-7, the complete variable domain is KAGVTQTPRYLIKTRGQQVTLSCSPISGHRSVSWYQQTPGQGLQFLFEYFSETQRNKGNFPGRFSGRQFSNSRSEMNVSTLELGDSALYLCASSLAGAGPYEQYFGPGTRLTVT.

This clonotype occurred a few times. The rearrangement joins TRBV6-6 to TRBJ2-3; 8 bases line up with TRBD1. There are 14 residues in the CDR3. Germline V CDR1 and CDR2: MNHNY, SVGAGI (reference sequence). The ends lost 6 bases at V and 4 bases at J; junction bases unmatched: 6. DNA of the CDR3: TGTGCCAGCAGCGGACAGGGCCGGGCAGATACGCAGTATTTT. As protein: CASSGQGRADTQYF.

The V gene is TRBV6-2 or TRBV6-3, the J gene TRBJ2-3; D is unresolved. This CDR3 comprises 13 residues. Germline V gene sequence: CDR1 MNHEY, CDR2 SVGEGT. The V and J ends lost 5 bases and 5 bases respectively, with 11 bases between them. CDR3 region: CASSLDPRDTQYF. The CDR3, as DNA: TGTGCCAGCAGTCTAGACCCCAGAGATACGCAGTATTTT.

V usage is TRBV2 and J usage is TRBJ2-3, with a tentative D call TRBD1 (5 bases). This CDR3 comprises 13 residues. Germline assignment: CDR1 SNHLY and CDR2 FYNNEI. The V end lost 8 bases, the J end lost 1 base, and 10 bases lay between the germline ends. The CDR3: CASWGVRTDTQYF. Written as DNA, the CDR3 is TGTGCCAGCTGGGGCGTGCGCACAGATACGCAGTATTTT.

The chain uses TRBV4-3 and TRBJ2-1, with D perhaps matching TRBD2 (6 bases). The CDR3 extends over 14 amino acids. The V end lost 3 bases, the J end lost 7 bases, and 13 bases lay between the germline ends. From germline, CDR1 is LGHNA and CDR2 YSLEER. The CDR3 DNA follows: TGCGCCAGCAGCCAGGGTGGAGGGTTTAATGAGCAGTTCTTC. Translating it yields CASSQGGGFNEQFF.

A few counts support this clonotype. The CDR3 loop reads CASSARTSGDTQYF. For the CDR3, the DNA is TGTGCCAGCAGCGCTCGGACTAGCGGCGATACGCAGTATTTT. The V and J genes are TRBV7-9 and TRBJ2-3; TRBD2 aligns across 10 bases. CDR1 and CDR2 (germline): SEHNR, FQNEAQ (reference sequence). The J segment lost 6 bases and the V segment lost 5 bases, leaving 5 bases of the junction unmatched. CDR3 length: 14 residues. The entire variable domain, with the rest obtained from reference TRBV7-9 and TRBJ2-3, is as follows: DTGVSQNPRHKITKRGQNVTFRCDPISEHNRLYWYRQTLGQGPEFLTYFQNEAQLEKSRLLSDRFSAERPKGSFSTLEIQRTEQGDSAMYLCASSARTSGDTQYFGPGTRLTVL.

This clonotype was found a few times. V is TRBV28 and J is TRBJ2-3; 11 bases agree with TRBD2. The CDR3 is made up of 15 amino acids. V was clipped by 8 bases and J by 2 bases; unmatched bases: 6. Germline assignment: CDR1 MDHEN and CDR2 SYDVKM. CDR3: CASQETSGDTDTQYF. As DNA, the CDR3 is TGTGCCAGCCAAGAGACTAGCGGGGACACAGATACGCAGTATTTT. Full variable domain (missing parts from reference TRBV28 and TRBJ2-3): DVKVTQSSRYLVKRTGEKVFLECVQDMDHENMFWYRQDPGLGLRLIYFSYDVKMKEKGDIPEGYSVSREKKERFSLILESASTNQTSMYLCASQETSGDTDTQYFGPGTRLTVL.

The chain has TRBV7-3 and TRBJ2-6; 8 nucleotides agree with TRBD1. Germline V gives CDR1 SGHTA, CDR2 FQGTGA. The CDR3 has 16 amino acids. The V gene end was trimmed by 1 base and the J gene end by 1 base; junction bases not matched to a gene: 0. CDR3 protein: CASSLRTGSGANVLTF. CDR3 sequence (DNA): TGTGCCAGCAGCTTAAGGACAGGGTCTGGGGCCAACGTCCTGACTTTC.

This clonotype was detected ten times or more. The rearrangement uses TRBV11-2 and TRBJ2-5; D gene unclear. CDR3 length: 14 residues. V lost 5 bases to trimming and J lost 5 bases, with 15 bases between them. The germline CDR1 and CDR2 sequences are SGHAT and FQNNGV. The DNA of the CDR3 is TGTGCCAGCAGCCTGGTCGTAACTGGGGAGACCCAGTACTTC. Residues: CASSLVVTGETQYF.

This clonotype was found many times. The chain combines TRBV7-8 with TRBJ2-5; 8 bases agree with TRBD2. The J segment lost 5 bases and the V segment lost 3 bases, leaving 2 bases of the junction unmatched. Per the germline V gene, CDR1 is SGHVS and CDR2 is FQNEAQ. The CDR3 runs to 13 residues. The CDR3 here is CASSFTGGETQYF. In DNA form, the CDR3 reads TGTGCCAGCAGCTTCACGGGAGGGGAGACCCAGTACTTC.

This clonotype was counted ten times or more. This chain uses TRBV11-2 with TRBJ2-3; 10 bases are a match to TRBD2. V shed 8 bases, J shed 3 bases, and the junction held 2 bases outside the gene matches. This CDR3 is built from 13 residues. Germline CDR1 SGHAT, CDR2 FQNNGV. CDR3 protein: CASALAGTDTQYF. The CDR3 DNA sequence: TGTGCCAGCGCACTAGCGGGAACAGATACGCAGTATTTT. Full variable domain (rest looked up from reference TRBV11-2 and TRBJ2-3): EAGVAQSPRYKIIEKRQSVAFWCNPISGHATLYWYQQILGQGPKLLIQFQNNGVVDDSQLPKDRFSAERLKGVDSTLKIQPAKLEDSAVYLCASALAGTDTQYFGPGTRLTVL.

The rearrangement links TRBV5-4 to TRBJ2-2; possibly TRBD1 or TRBD2 for D (6 bases each). Germline CDR1 SGHNT, CDR2 YYREEE (reference sequence). The length of the CDR3 is 13 residues. Between the trimmed V and J ends, which lost 6 bases and 4 bases, there was a span of 10 bases. In DNA, the CDR3 is TGTGCCAGCAAGGGGGGAGGCACCGGGGAGCTGTTTTTT. Translated: CASKGGGTGELFF. The full variable domain, completed using reference TRBV5-4 and TRBJ2-2, is ETGVTQSPTHLIKTRGQQVTLRCSSQSGHNTVSWYQQALGQGPQFIFQYYREEENGRGNFPPRFSGLQFPNYSSELNVNALELDDSALYLCASKGGGTGELFFGEGSRLTVL.

The CDR3 loop is CASSFPHDLNTEAFF. Written as DNA, the CDR3 is TGTGCCAGCAGCTTCCCCCATGACTTGAACACTGAAGCTTTCTTT. This chain links TRBV5-6 with TRBJ1-1; no definite D call. CDR3 length: 15 residues. CDR1 is SGHDT, CDR2 YYEEEE, per germline. V was cut by 2 bases and J by 0 bases, with 11 bases left in between.

The V gene is TRBV7-2, the J gene TRBJ2-7, with D tentatively TRBD2 (5 bases). V was clipped by 5 bases and J by 7 bases, with 21 bases between them. Germline CDR1 reads SGHTA; CDR2 reads FQGNSA. The CDR3 covers 15 residues. In DNA form, the CDR3 reads TGTGCCAGCAGCCCGGTACTGGGAGAGATACGAGAGCAGTACTTC. Protein sequence: CASSPVLGEIREQYF.

J is TRBJ1-2 and V is TRBV9, with a weak D call TRBD1 (5 bases). CDR3 size: 15 residues. Germline CDR1 SGDLS, CDR2 YYNGEE. V lost 5 bases, J lost 4 bases, and 18 bases lay in between. The CDR3 DNA reads TGTGCCAGCAGTATAAGCGGGGCGGATGGCTATGGCTACACCTTC. Protein: CASSISGADGYGYTF.

The chain employs TRBV11-2 and TRBJ2-5; tentative D call: TRBD1 (6 bases). The CDR3 consists of 15 residues. Germline V gene data show CDR1 as SGHAT and CDR2 as FQNNGV. Trimming removed 0 bases at V and 5 bases at J, with 13 bases between. The DNA of the CDR3 is TGTGCCAGCAGCTTAGAGGCAGGGGCGGGTGAGACCCAGTACTTC. Its translation is CASSLEAGAGETQYF.

The rearrangement joins TRBV28 to TRBJ1-5; D may be TRBD1 (6 bases). V was pared by 3 bases and J by 9 bases, with 15 bases between. Germline CDR1 is MDHEN and CDR2 is SYDVKM. The CDR3 is 14 amino acids. CDR3: CASSLAQGDLPQHF. The CDR3 bases are TGTGCCAGCAGTTTGGCACAGGGAGATCTGCCCCAGCATTTT.

The sample holds a few counts of this clonotype. V gene TRBV14 combines with J gene TRBJ2-2; unclear D gene. CDR1 and CDR2 from the germline V gene are SGHDN and FVKESK. The CDR3 spans 14 residues. The V gene lost 0 bases and the J gene lost 4 bases, with 6 bases spanning the gap. The CDR3 DNA reads as TGTGCCAGCAGCCAAGAGTTTCTCACCGGGGAGCTGTTTTTT. Residues: CASSQEFLTGELFF. The full variable domain, with the rest looked up from reference TRBV14 and TRBJ2-2, is EAGVTQFPSHSVIEKGQTVTLRCDPISGHDNLYWYRRVMGKEIKFLLHFVKESKQDESGMPNNRFLAERTGGTYSTLKVQPAELEDSGVYFCASSQEFLTGELFFGEGSRLTVL.

This clonotype has only a few counts. V usage is TRBV4-1 and J usage is TRBJ2-7; 7 bases fit TRBD2. Germline V gene data show CDR1 as MGHRA and CDR2 as YSYEKL. After removal of 3 bases from V and 3 bases from J, the junction contained 5 bases not matched to a gene. The CDR3 is made up of 14 amino acids. The CDR3 sequence is CASSQERGDYEQYF. CDR3 nucleotides: TGCGCCAGCAGCCAGGAGCGGGGCGACTACGAGCAGTACTTC.